A single T cell receptor beta chain is shown here with its context. This clonotype was seen a few times. The target of this receptor is not known. Base quality data are lacking; no much larger clone is found one base away. Systemically healthy Caucasian individuals from Russia, 39 in total and aged about 6 to 90 years, were included as donors. Approximately 9.3 milliliters of peripheral blood were collected from each donor into EDTA-treated Vacutainer tubes. Ficoll-Paque density-gradient centrifugation was used to isolate PBMCs, with at least 7 million obtained per sample. Trizol reagent was used to extract total RNA from PBMCs, with at least 5.5 micrograms per sample. For every donor, an aliquot of PBMCs went through flow cytometry to measure the percentages of naive CD45RAhigh/CD27high T cells. Library preparation was by 5' RACE. Instrument on record: Illumina HiSeq 2500. A second about 7 to 12 cycle PCR used a sample-barcoded 5' primer and a J-beta primer mix. Each TCR beta cDNA molecule received a unique molecular identifier from a template-switch 5' adaptor carrying 12 random nucleotides. Each sample yielded at least 2.5 million CDR3-containing paired-end reads. All of the RNA was converted into first-strand cDNA using the Mint cDNA synthesis kit, with a TRBC-specific oligonucleotide serving as the primer. All cDNA was treated with uracil-DNA glycosylase and then went through a first 18-cycle PCR with the universal primers M1SS and BC2_uni_R. Processing in the source paper ran as follows. Normalization of each sample was performed by random selection of 1 million high-quality reads, each carrying a distinct molecular identifier. Reads sharing molecular identifiers were discarded rather than binned into consensus sequences. MiTCR, with a Q25 quality threshold and the strictest error-elimination algorithm, was used for CDR3 identification, clonotype clustering and error correction. A nonparametric unseen species model with Euler transformation was used to estimate a lower bound on total TCR beta diversity. TCRdb's own reprocessing of the public reads used fastp at Q25 and MiXCR and kept productive beta chains. Each CDR3 protein appears once, grouped with its most common genes and DNA. The V and J calls reflect TCRdb's pipeline rather than the authors' work. The sample table records about 1.6 million distinct CDR3 sequences; roughly a third of these occur just once. About 11% of the sample is held by the ten biggest clonotypes.

This specimen comes from a study of blood T cells in healthy people across ages (dated by TCRdb to the mid-2010s). General notes on the study: In model experiments, roughly one uniquely barcoded TCR beta cDNA molecule per two T cells was captured by template switching. To track age-related changes in TCR beta repertoire diversity, the study relied on deep sequencing normalized with unique cDNA molecular identifiers. To avoid experimental bias, donors of different ages were spread randomly across the sequencing lanes. Two additional independent replicas of 1 million unique cDNA reads from the same blood draw were analyzed for two donors (one aged 18 to 30 and one aged 80 or older). The donors were split into four age groups: young (average 16 years), middle-aged (39), aged (approximately 60) and long-lived (roughly 86).

The paper as a whole reports these results and caveats: As age increased, observed TCR beta diversity per million T cells dropped in a roughly linear way, and a significant reduction was already evident by age 40. Compared with the aged group, the long-lived group had more naive CD4+ T cells, fewer expanded clones and increased TCR diversity, a pattern suggesting age selection. Donor CMV infection status was unknown, potentially confounding age-related changes in expanded clonotypes. Bulk unsorted PBMC profiling prevented conclusive comparison of naive and antigen-experienced compartments. The percentage of naive T cells measured by flow cytometry correlated strongly with observed TCR beta diversity. Estimates of total diversity based on one million sequenced T cells were regarded as lower bounds and as underestimates.

The clonotype was recovered from a woman in her 30s in good health. Sample: blood.

Here the CDR3 is given as CATKRPAGGGEQYF. The sequenced DNA is TGTGCCACCAAGCGGCCTGCTGGGGGTGGGGAGCAGTACTTC. This receptor chain uses TRBV27 and TRBJ2-7; the D assignment is uncertain and may be TRBD1 or TRBD2, with 5 bases supporting each. The CDR3 starts with the cysteine, ends with the phenylalanine, and has 14 residues. CDR3 DNA only is kept here, 42 bases in frame from base 1. The V and J ends are trimmed by 10 bases and 7 bases, leaving 23 bases between them. Via the germline V gene (reference sequence), CDR1 is MNHEY and CDR2 SMNVEV.